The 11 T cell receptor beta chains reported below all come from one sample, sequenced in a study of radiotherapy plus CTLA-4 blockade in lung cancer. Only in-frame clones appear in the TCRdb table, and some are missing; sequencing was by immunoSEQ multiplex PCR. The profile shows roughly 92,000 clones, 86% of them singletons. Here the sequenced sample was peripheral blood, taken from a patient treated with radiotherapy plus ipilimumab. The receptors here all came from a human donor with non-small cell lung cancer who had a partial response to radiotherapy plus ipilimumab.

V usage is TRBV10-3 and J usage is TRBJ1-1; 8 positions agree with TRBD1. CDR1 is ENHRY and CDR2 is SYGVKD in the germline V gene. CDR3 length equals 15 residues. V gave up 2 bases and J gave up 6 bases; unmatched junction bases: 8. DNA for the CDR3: TGTGCCATCAGTGAGGGCGCAACAGGGGGGGCTGAAGCTTTCTTT. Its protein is CAISEGATGGAEAFF.

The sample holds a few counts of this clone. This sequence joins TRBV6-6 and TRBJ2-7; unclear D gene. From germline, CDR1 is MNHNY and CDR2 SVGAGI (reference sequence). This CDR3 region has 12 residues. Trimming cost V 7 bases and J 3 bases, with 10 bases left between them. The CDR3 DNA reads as TGTGCCAGCACCGGTTCTCTCTACGAGCAGTACTTC. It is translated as CASTGSLYEQYF.

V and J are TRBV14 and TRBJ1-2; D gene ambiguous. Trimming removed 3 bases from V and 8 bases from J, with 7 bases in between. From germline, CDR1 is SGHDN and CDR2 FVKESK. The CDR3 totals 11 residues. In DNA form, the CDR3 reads TGTGCCAGCAGCCATGAAGAGGGCTACACCTTC. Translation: CASSHEEGYTF. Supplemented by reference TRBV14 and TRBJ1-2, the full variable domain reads EAGVTQFPSHSVIEKGQTVTLRCDPISGHDNLYWYRRVMGKEIKFLLHFVKESKQDESGMPNNRFLAERTGGTYSTLKVQPAELEDSGVYFCASSHEEGYTFGSGTRLTVV.

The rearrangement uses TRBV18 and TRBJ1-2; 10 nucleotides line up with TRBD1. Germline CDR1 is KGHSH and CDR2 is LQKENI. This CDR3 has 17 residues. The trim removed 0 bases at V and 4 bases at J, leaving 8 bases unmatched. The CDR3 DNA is TGTGCCAGCTCACCACCGATCGGGACAGGGGCTTTCTATGGCTACACCTTC. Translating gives CASSPPIGTGAFYGYTF.

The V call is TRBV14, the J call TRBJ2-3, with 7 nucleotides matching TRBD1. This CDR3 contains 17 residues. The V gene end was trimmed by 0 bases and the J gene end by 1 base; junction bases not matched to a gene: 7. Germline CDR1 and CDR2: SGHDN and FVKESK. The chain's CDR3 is CASSQDLYRGGTDTQYF. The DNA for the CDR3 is TGTGCCAGCAGCCAAGACTTATACAGGGGTGGCACAGATACGCAGTATTTT.

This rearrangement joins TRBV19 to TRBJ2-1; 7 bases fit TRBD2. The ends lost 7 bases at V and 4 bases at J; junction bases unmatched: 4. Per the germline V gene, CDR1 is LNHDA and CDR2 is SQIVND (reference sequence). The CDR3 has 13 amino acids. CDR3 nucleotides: TGTGCCAGTAATCCTAGCGGATACAATGAGCAGTTCTTC. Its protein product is CASNPSGYNEQFF. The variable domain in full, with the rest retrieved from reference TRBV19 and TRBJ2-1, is DGGITQSPKYLFRKEGQNVTLSCEQNLNHDAMYWYRQDPGQGLRLIYYSQIVNDFQKGDIAEGYSVSREKKESFPLTVTSAQKNPTAFYLCASNPSGYNEQFFGPGTRLTVL.

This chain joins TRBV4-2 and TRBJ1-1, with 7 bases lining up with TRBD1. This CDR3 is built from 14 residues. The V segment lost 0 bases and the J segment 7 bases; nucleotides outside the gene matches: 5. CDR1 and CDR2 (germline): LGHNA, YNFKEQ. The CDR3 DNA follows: TGTGCCAGCAGCCAAGATATGGGACAGAGTGAAGCTTTCTTT. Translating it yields CASSQDMGQSEAFF.

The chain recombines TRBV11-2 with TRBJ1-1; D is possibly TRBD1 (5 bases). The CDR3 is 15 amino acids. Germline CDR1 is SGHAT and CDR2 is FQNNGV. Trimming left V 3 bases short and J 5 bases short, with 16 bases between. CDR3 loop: CASSFHGTGGTEAFF. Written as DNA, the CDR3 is TGTGCCAGCAGCTTCCACGGGACCGGGGGGACTGAAGCTTTCTTT.

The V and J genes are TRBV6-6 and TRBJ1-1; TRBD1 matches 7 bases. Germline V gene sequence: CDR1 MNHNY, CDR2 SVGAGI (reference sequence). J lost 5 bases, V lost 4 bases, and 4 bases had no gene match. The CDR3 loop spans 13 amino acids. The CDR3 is CASSSMTGTEAFF. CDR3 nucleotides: TGTGCCAGCAGTTCCATGACAGGGACTGAAGCTTTCTTT.

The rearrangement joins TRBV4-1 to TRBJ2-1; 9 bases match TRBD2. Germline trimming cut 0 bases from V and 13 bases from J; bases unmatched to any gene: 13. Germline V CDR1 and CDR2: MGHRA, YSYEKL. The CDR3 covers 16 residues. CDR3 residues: CASSQDFMSSGVQQFF. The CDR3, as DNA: TGCGCCAGCAGCCAAGACTTTATGTCTAGCGGGGTTCAACAGTTCTTC.

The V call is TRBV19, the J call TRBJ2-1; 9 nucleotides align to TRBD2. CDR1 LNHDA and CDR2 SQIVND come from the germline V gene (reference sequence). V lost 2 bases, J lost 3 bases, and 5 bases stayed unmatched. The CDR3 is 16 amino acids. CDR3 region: CASSIIAGGLYNEQFF. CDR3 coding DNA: TGTGCCAGTAGTATAATCGCGGGAGGGCTCTACAATGAGCAGTTCTTC.